The 9 T cell receptor beta chains given below trace back to one sample, sequenced in a study of beta chain features in type 1 diabetes. Every bit of the isolated RNA underwent reverse transcription, so sequencing read expressed TCRB transcripts. Generated by immunoSEQ multiplex PCR, the TCRdb table keeps only in-frame clones and is missing some. This table has a few hundred thousand clones, 30% appearing once. The sequencing input was naive CD4+ T cells from blood. Receptors originate from a man between 18 and 29 years old in good health.

Concerning this clone: Within the sample, other DNA sequences also encode this same CDR3. The gene calls are TRBV6-6 and TRBJ2-5, with D tentatively TRBD2 (5 bases). The CDR3 runs to 13 residues. Trimming left V 0 bases short and J 4 bases short, with 6 bases between. Germline V CDR1 and CDR2: MNHNY, SVGAGI (reference sequence). The CDR3 sequence: CASSYSGGETQYF. The CDR3 region has the DNA TGTGCCAGCAGTTACTCCGGAGGAGAGACCCAGTACTTC.

As concerns this clone: This sample includes further DNA sequences coding for the same CDR3. V and J are TRBV5-1 and TRBJ2-1; unclear D gene. Germline CDR1 reads SGHRS; CDR2 reads YFSETQ. Between the trimmed V and J ends, which lost 3 bases and 0 bases, there was a span of 10 bases. CDR3 size: 15 residues. The CDR3: CASSWGGSSYNEQFF. The DNA of the CDR3 is TGCGCCAGCAGCTGGGGTGGCAGCTCCTACAATGAGCAGTTCTTC.

This clone was detected only a few times. J is TRBJ1-4 and V is TRBV4-1; no clear D. CDR1 and CDR2 (germline): MGHRA, YSYEKL. V gave up 1 base and J gave up 11 bases, with 8 bases separating them. The CDR3 spans 12 residues. CDR3 region: CASSQVLGKLFF. CDR3 bases: TGCGCCAGCAGCCAAGTTTTGGGGAAACTGTTTTTT.

The sample holds a few counts of this clone. The chain has TRBV7-2 and TRBJ2-7, with 8 nucleotides matching TRBD2. The V segment lost 5 bases and the J segment 6 bases; nucleotides outside the gene matches: 9. The CDR3 contains 14 residues. Per germline, CDR1 SGHTA and CDR2 FQGNSA. The DNA of the CDR3 is TGTGCCAGCAGCAGTTCACTAGCGGCTAGCGAGCAGTACTTC. The encoded protein is CASSSSLAASEQYF.

This chain uses TRBV30 with TRBJ2-3; D unclear. Germline V gene lookup returns CDR1 GTSNPN and CDR2 SVGIG (reference sequence). This CDR3 has 14 residues. Trimming removed 7 bases from V and 0 bases from J, with 14 bases in between. The CDR3 DNA sequence: TGTGCCTCACTGATGGCGGTTAGCACAGATACGCAGTATTTT. Protein product: CASLMAVSTDTQYF. Full variable domain (rest looked up from reference TRBV30 and TRBJ2-3): SQTIHQWPATLVQPVGSPLSLECTVEGTSNPNLYWYRQAAGRGLQLLFYSVGIGQISSEVPQNLSASRPQDRQFILSSKKLLLSDSGFYLCASLMAVSTDTQYFGPGTRLTVL.

The J gene is TRBJ2-1, the V gene TRBV29-1, with 9 bases aligning to TRBD2. J gave up 4 bases and V 7 bases, and 11 bases lay outside the gene matches. CDR3 size: 15 residues. The germline V gene encodes CDR1 SQVTM and CDR2 ANQGSEA. The CDR3 is CSETPAGGGYNEQFF. The DNA for the CDR3 is TGCAGCGAGACCCCAGCGGGAGGTGGGTACAATGAGCAGTTCTTC.

The chain combines TRBV4-2 with TRBJ2-7; D possibly uses TRBD1 or TRBD2 (6 bases each). The CDR3 sequence is 17 residues long. CDR1 is LGHNA, CDR2 YNFKEQ, per germline. With 1 base removed from V and 4 bases from J, the gap between germline ends came to 20 bases. In DNA, the CDR3 is TGTGCCAGCAGCCAAGGCTATTTACAGGGAGGATTATACGAGCAGTACTTC. It translates to CASSQGYLQGGLYEQYF.

This clone was recorded only once. This sequence joins TRBV18 and TRBJ1-2; D is uncertain. Germline lookup yields CDR1 KGHSH and CDR2 LQKENI. This CDR3 region has 14 residues. Trimming shortened V by 1 base and J by 3 bases, and 9 bases separated the two germline ends. The CDR3 DNA is TGTGCCAGCTCACCACGCGATTCGGACTATGGCTACACCTTC. Its protein is CASSPRDSDYGYTF.

This clone has only a few counts. The V and J genes are TRBV7-6 and TRBJ2-1; possible D gene TRBD1, 6 bases. Trimming stripped 4 bases from V and 7 bases from J, with 17 bases between. This CDR3 region has 15 residues. Germline V gene sequence: CDR1 SGHVS, CDR2 FNYEAQ. The CDR3 nucleotides read TGTGCCAGCAGCTCCTTCCCCAGGGGAAGAAATGAGCAGTTCTTC. This codes for CASSSFPRGRNEQFF. Full variable domain (outside the CDR3, taken from reference TRBV7-6 and TRBJ2-1): GAGVSQSPRYKVTKRGQDVALRCDPISGHVSLYWYRQALGQGPEFLTYFNYEAQQDKSGLPNDRFSAERPEGSISTLTIQRTEQRDSAMYRCASSSFPRGRNEQFFGPGTRLTVL.